These 5 T cell receptor beta chains were all obtained from the same sample, sequenced in a study of CD8 T cells in ankylosing spondylitis. TCRdb recomputed calls from the 5' RACE reads with MiXCR, one row per CDR3 protein. The sample has some 130,000 distinct CDR3 sequences; roughly 15% are singletons. Specimen: blood, either unsorted or a sorted T cell fraction (not recorded which). The receptor set was obtained from a female donor with ankylosing spondylitis or in good health (not recorded which).

This clonotype was picked up a small number of times. The J gene is TRBJ2-7, the V gene TRBV12-3 or TRBV12-4, with a possible D match to TRBD1 (5 bases). The length of the CDR3 is 13 residues. With 6 bases removed from V and 4 bases from J, the gap between germline ends came to 13 bases. CDR3 sequence: CASSPDSLYEQYF. CDR3 nucleotides: TGTGCCAGCAGCCCAGACAGTCTATACGAGCAGTACTTC.

The chain joins TRBV4-2 to TRBJ1-1; 8 nucleotides match TRBD1. This CDR3 region has 15 residues. The germline V gene has CDR1 LGHNA and CDR2 YNFKEQ. The trim removed 2 bases at V and 4 bases at J, leaving 6 bases unmatched. The CDR3 DNA reads TGTGCCAGCAGCCAAATGGACAGGGAAGGCACTGAAGCTTTCTTT. Its translation: CASSQMDREGTEAFF.

This clonotype was seen ten or more times. The J gene is TRBJ2-1, the V gene TRBV7-2; D gene ambiguous. This CDR3 spans 12 amino acids. Germline loops: CDR1 SGHTA, CDR2 FQGNSA. The V end lost 5 bases, the J end lost 9 bases, and 11 bases lay between the germline ends. CDR3 DNA: TGTGCCAGCAGCCCCCCTTTCGGTGAGCAGTTCTTC. Translating gives CASSPPFGEQFF.

This clonotype was observed a handful of times. V gene TRBV15 combines with J gene TRBJ2-5; 9 bases are a match to TRBD1. Unmatched junction bases numbered 12, after V lost 2 bases and J lost 5 bases. In germline, CDR1 is LNHNV, CDR2 YYDKDF (reference sequence). The CDR3 sequence is 17 residues long. The CDR3 DNA sequence: TGTGCCACCAGCAGATTGCGGCCGGGACAGGGATTGGAGACCCAGTACTTC. Protein product: CATSRLRPGQGLETQYF.

This clonotype was counted ten times or more. The chain has TRBV29-1 and TRBJ2-1, with TRBD2 matching over 8 bases. J lost 9 bases, V lost 4 bases, and 5 bases had no gene match. Germline V gene sequence: CDR1 SQVTM, CDR2 ANQGSEA. There are 12 residues in the CDR3. The CDR3 sequence is CSVVPTSGEQFF. DNA for the CDR3: TGCAGCGTTGTCCCCACTAGCGGTGAGCAGTTCTTC.